A single sample is the source of the 17 T cell receptor beta chains below, sequenced in a study of T cell responses to AZD1222 COVID-19 vaccine. Clones were sequenced by immunoSEQ multiplex PCR, and TCRdb holds only the in-frame ones, with some missing. Of roughly 28,000 clones detected, 89% appear once; the ten largest clones hold about 1.2%. Sequenced here: peripheral blood, sampled on day 0 of AZD1222 vaccination. These receptors all stem from an adult in good health.

V is TRBV15 and J is TRBJ1-5, with D uncertain. Germline-derived CDR1 and CDR2 are LNHNV and YYDKDF (reference sequence). Trimming removed 1 base at V and 7 bases at J, with 11 bases between. This CDR3 region has 14 residues. The CDR3 sequence is CATSRGRVEQPQHF. Here the CDR3 DNA reads TGTGCCACCAGCAGAGGTAGGGTAGAGCAGCCCCAGCATTTT.

This clone was observed once. J is TRBJ2-3 and V is TRBV5-5; perhaps TRBD2 as D (6 bases). Trimming left V 0 bases short and J 3 bases short, with 8 bases between. Germline V gene data show CDR1 as SGHKS and CDR2 as YYEKEE (reference sequence). The CDR3 totals 14 residues. The CDR3 is CASSLGGTTDTQYF. The CDR3 coding sequence is TGTGCCAGCAGCTTGGGCGGGACGACAGATACGCAGTATTTT. Drawing the rest from reference TRBV5-5 and TRBJ2-3, the complete variable domain is DAGVTQSPTHLIKTRGQQVTLRCSPISGHKSVSWYQQVLGQGPQFIFQYYEKEERGRGNFPDRFSARQFPNYSSELNVNALLLGDSALYLCASSLGGTTDTQYFGPGTRLTVL.

The sample holds one count of this clone. The rearrangement uses TRBV10-3 and TRBJ2-1, with a tentative D call TRBD2 (6 bases). The CDR3 contains 14 residues. Trimming took 6 bases from V and 6 from J, leaving 15 bases between them. CDR1 and CDR2 (germline): ENHRY, SYGVKD. The DNA for the CDR3 is TGTGCCATCAGGTCCGGGAGTTCCCTCAATGAGCAGTTCTTC. Translation: CAIRSGSSLNEQFF.

This chain connects TRBV6-5 to TRBJ2-7; D unresolved. CDR1 and CDR2 (germline): MNHEY, SVGAGI. Trimming took 0 bases from V and 2 from J, leaving 8 bases between them. The CDR3 length is 14 residues. The CDR3 sequence is CASSYSRLPYEQYF. The DNA of the CDR3 is TGTGCCAGCAGTTACTCGAGGCTGCCCTACGAGCAGTACTTC.

This rearrangement joins TRBV7-8 to TRBJ2-7, with a weak D call TRBD1 (5 bases). The CDR3 is 14 residues long. CDR1 is SGHVS, CDR2 FQNEAQ, per germline. V lost 7 bases, J lost 2 bases, and 15 bases lay in between. In DNA form, the CDR3 reads TGTGCCAGCACCCTCCCGGACAAGACCTACGAGCAGTACTTC. Residues: CASTLPDKTYEQYF.

The chain recombines TRBV19 with TRBJ1-1, with a weak D call TRBD1 (6 bases). The CDR3 loop spans 13 amino acids. The V end lost 7 bases, the J end lost 4 bases, and 13 bases lay between the germline ends. Germline CDR1 LNHDA, CDR2 SQIVND (reference sequence). CDR3 amino acids: CASTVTGATEAFF. Here the CDR3 DNA reads TGTGCCAGTACTGTGACAGGCGCCACTGAAGCTTTCTTT.

The V and J genes are TRBV6-5 and TRBJ2-7, with D perhaps matching TRBD1 (5 bases). The V and J ends lost 6 bases and 5 bases respectively, with 11 bases between them. The germline V gene has CDR1 MNHEY and CDR2 SVGAGI. CDR3 size: 12 residues. The DNA for the CDR3 is TGTGCCAGCAGCCGTCAGGGAAACGAGCAGTACTTC. It yields the protein CASSRQGNEQYF.

V is TRBV28 and J is TRBJ1-1, with TRBD1 identical over 8 bases. CDR1 is MDHEN and CDR2 is SYDVKM in the germline V gene. This CDR3 is built from 12 residues. V was pared by 8 bases and J by 7 bases, with 6 bases of the junction left unmatched. CDR3 residues: CASSDRDYEAFF. The CDR3 DNA is TGTGCCAGCTCGGACAGGGACTATGAAGCTTTCTTT.

This chain uses TRBV3-1 (or the pseudogene TRBV3-2) with TRBJ1-2; no reliable D call. Trimming left V 0 bases short and J 1 base short, with 9 bases between. Germline V gene sequence: CDR1 LGHDT, CDR2 YNNKEL (reference sequence). CDR3 length: 15 residues. CDR3: CASSQDYEYNYGYTF. As DNA, the CDR3 is TGTGCCAGCAGCCAAGATTACGAGTATAACTATGGCTACACCTTC.

The sample holds a few counts of this clone. The V and J genes are TRBV28 and TRBJ2-7, with TRBD1 matching over 8 bases. Germline CDR1 and CDR2: MDHEN and SYDVKM. With 6 bases clipped from V and 0 bases from J, the junction kept 1 base outside the gene matches. This CDR3 has 13 residues. CDR3: CASRGQDSYEQYF. The DNA for the CDR3 is TGTGCCAGCAGGGGACAGGACTCCTACGAGCAGTACTTC.

The V and J genes are TRBV21-1 and TRBJ2-1; TRBD2 is the table's D call and was not checked against the DNA. TRBV21-1 is a pseudogene segment. The CDR3 spans 16 residues. The DNA of the CDR3 is TGTGCCAGCAGCAAGGACGGGAGGTCCCACTACAATGAGCAGTTCTTC. It is translated as CASSKDGRSHYNEQFF.

The chain couples TRBV9 to TRBJ2-5; TRBD1 agrees at 7 bases. Germline V gives CDR1 SGDLS, CDR2 YYNGEE. With V trimmed by 4 bases and J by 4 bases, 10 bases remained unmatched. This CDR3 contains 15 residues. The CDR3 spells CASSPEGQPGETQYF. The CDR3, as DNA: TGTGCCAGCAGCCCCGAGGGACAGCCGGGAGAGACCCAGTACTTC.

The CDR3 bases are TGTGCCAGCAGCTTAGCCCCTGGACTAGCGGGAAGTGAGCAGTTCTTC. Its protein product is CASSLAPGLAGSEQFF. The chain combines TRBV7-2 with TRBJ2-1; 12 bases line up with TRBD2. Trimming cost V 0 bases and J 9 bases; bases outside gene matches: 6. Per the germline V gene, CDR1 is SGHTA and CDR2 is FQGNSA. This CDR3 is 16 amino acids long. The full variable domain, its missing parts supplied by reference TRBV7-2 and TRBJ2-1, is GAGVSQSPSNKVTEKGKDVELRCDPISGHTALYWYRQSLGQGLEFLIYFQGNSAPDKSGLPSDRFSAERTGGSVSTLTIQRTQQEDSAVYLCASSLAPGLAGSEQFFGPGTRLTVL.

V is TRBV6-2 or TRBV6-3 and J is TRBJ1-3; perhaps TRBD1 as D (5 bases). Germline assignment: CDR1 MNHEY and CDR2 SVGEGT. V was trimmed by 4 bases and J by 0 bases, leaving 10 bases between them. The CDR3 contains 15 residues. CDR3 in amino acids: CASSSTGLSGNTIYF. CDR3 sequence (DNA): TGTGCCAGCAGTTCAACAGGCCTCTCTGGAAACACCATATATTTT.

V gene TRBV28 combines with J gene TRBJ2-2; D perhaps matches TRBD2 (6 bases). The CDR3 runs to 15 residues. Trimming stripped 6 bases from V and 4 bases from J, with 15 bases between. Germline V gene data show CDR1 as MDHEN and CDR2 as SYDVKM. CDR3 DNA: TGTGCCAGCAGACCTAGGATCGGGGGCACCGGGGAGCTGTTTTTT. Translation: CASRPRIGGTGELFF.

The rearrangement joins TRBV19 to TRBJ1-4; D is uncertain. Trimming removed 6 bases at V and 4 bases at J, with 15 bases between. Germline lookup yields CDR1 LNHDA and CDR2 SQIVND (reference sequence). The CDR3 contains 15 residues. The CDR3 is CASRGEGRLNEKLFF. CDR3 nucleotides: TGTGCCAGTAGGGGCGAGGGAAGACTTAATGAAAAACTGTTTTTT.

This clone was picked up one time. The chain is built from TRBV2 and TRBJ2-7; possibly TRBD1 or TRBD2 for D (6 bases each). There are 18 residues in the CDR3. Germline V gives CDR1 SNHLY, CDR2 FYNNEI. Trimming removed 4 bases at V and 0 bases at J, with 22 bases between. The CDR3 bases are TGTGCCAGCAGTGGACAGGCCGTCTGGCGGGGTAGCTCCTACGAGCAGTACTTC. Its protein product is CASSGQAVWRGSSYEQYF.